The sequence of this T cell receptor beta chain was determined in a study of blood T cells in healthy people across ages. Study-wide results and limits: Versus aged donors, long-lived donors had higher diversity and more naive CD4+ cells.

The authors ran a second PCR of about 7 to 11 cycles using a sample-barcoded 5' primer and a J-beta primer mix. TCRdb reprocessed the 5' RACE reads with MiXCR, giving one entry per CDR3 protein. The repertoire holds 600,000 to 800,000 distinct CDR3 sequences, 40% to 65% seen once, with roughly 13% in the top ten. The V gene lost 8 bases and the J gene lost 5 bases, with 12 bases spanning the gap. Germline V gene data show CDR1 as SQVTM and CDR2 as ANQGSEA. This CDR3 spans 11 amino acids. Comments on this clonotype: Its cognate antigen is unknown.

The sequenced sample was blood. The clonotype originates from an elderly woman in good health. The V call is TRBV29-1, the J call TRBJ2-5; D remains unclear. The CDR3 sequence is CSSKVEETQYF. CDR3 DNA sequence: TGCAGCTCAAAGGTCGAGGAGACCCAGTACTTC.